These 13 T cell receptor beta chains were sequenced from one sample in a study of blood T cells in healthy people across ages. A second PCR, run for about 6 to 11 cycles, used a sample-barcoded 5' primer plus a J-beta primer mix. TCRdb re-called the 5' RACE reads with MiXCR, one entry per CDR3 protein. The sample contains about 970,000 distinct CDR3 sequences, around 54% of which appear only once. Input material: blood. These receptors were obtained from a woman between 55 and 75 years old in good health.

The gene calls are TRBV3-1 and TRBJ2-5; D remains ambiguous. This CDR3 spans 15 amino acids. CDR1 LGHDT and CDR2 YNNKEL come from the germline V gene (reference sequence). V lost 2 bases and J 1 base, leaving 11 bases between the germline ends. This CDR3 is CASSQNRPTQETQYF. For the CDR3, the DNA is TGTGCCAGCAGCCAAAATCGGCCCACCCAAGAGACCCAGTACTTC.

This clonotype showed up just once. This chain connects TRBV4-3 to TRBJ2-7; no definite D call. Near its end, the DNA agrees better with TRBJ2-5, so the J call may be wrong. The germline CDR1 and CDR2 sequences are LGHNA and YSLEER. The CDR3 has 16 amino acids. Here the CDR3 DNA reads TGCGCCAGCAGCCAACGGGTTAGCCACCAAGGGGAGACCCAGTACTTC. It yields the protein CASSQRVSHQGETQYF.

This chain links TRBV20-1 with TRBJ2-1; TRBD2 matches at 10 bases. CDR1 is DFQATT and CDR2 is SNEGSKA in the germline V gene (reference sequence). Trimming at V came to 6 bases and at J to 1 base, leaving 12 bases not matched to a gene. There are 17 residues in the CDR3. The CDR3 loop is CSAGHRLAGKSYNEQFF. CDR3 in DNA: TGCAGTGCAGGCCACCGACTAGCGGGTAAATCCTACAATGAGCAGTTCTTC.

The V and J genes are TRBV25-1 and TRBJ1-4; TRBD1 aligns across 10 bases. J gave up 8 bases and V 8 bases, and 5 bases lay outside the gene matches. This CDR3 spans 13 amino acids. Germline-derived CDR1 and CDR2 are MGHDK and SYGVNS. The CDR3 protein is CASSGTGEEKLFF. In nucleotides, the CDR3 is TGTGCCAGCTCCGGGACAGGGGAGGAAAAACTGTTTTTT.

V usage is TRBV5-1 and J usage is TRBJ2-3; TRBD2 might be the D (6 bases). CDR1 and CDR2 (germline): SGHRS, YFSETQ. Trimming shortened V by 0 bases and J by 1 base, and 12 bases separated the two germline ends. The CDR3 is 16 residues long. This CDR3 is CASSLVLAERTDTQYF. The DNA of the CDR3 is TGCGCCAGCAGCTTGGTATTAGCGGAACGCACAGATACGCAGTATTTT. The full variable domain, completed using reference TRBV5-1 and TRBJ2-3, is KAGVTQTPRYLIKTRGQQVTLSCSPISGHRSVSWYQQTPGQGLQFLFEYFSETQRNKGNFPGRFSGRQFSNSRSEMNVSTLELGDSALYLCASSLVLAERTDTQYFGPGTRLTVL.

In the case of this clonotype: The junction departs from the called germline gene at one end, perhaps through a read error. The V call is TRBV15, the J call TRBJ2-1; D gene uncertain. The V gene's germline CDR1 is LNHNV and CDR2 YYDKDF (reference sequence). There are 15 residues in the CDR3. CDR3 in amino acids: CATSIMDQNYNEQFF. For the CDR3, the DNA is TGTGCCACCAGCATTATGGACCAGAACTACAACGAGCAGTTCTTC. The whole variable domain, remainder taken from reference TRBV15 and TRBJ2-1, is DAMVIQNPRYQVTQFGKPVTLSCSQTLNHNVMYWYQQKSSQAPKLLFHYYDKDFNNEADTPDNFQSRRPNTSFCFLDIRSPGLGDTAMYLCATSIMDQNYNEQFFGPGTRLTVL.

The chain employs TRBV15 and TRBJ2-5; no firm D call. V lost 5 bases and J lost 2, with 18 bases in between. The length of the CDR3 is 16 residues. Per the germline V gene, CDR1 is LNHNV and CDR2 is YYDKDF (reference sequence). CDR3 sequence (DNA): TGTGCCACCAGCGGCCAGGCGCAGGCTGTACAAGAGACCCAGTACTTC. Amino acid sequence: CATSGQAQAVQETQYF.

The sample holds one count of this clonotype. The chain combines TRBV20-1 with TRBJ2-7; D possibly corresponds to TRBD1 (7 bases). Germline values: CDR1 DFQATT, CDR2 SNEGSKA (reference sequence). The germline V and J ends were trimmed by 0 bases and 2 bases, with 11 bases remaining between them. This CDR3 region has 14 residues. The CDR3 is CSAREGRGAYEQYF. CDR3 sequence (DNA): TGCAGTGCTAGAGAGGGCAGGGGGGCCTACGAGCAGTACTTC.

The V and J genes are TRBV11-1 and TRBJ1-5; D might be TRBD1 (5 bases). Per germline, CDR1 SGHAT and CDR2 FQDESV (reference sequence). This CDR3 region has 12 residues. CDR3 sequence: CPPEGCNQPQHF. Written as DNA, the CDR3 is TGTCCTCCGGAGGGGTGCAATCAGCCCCAGCATTTT.

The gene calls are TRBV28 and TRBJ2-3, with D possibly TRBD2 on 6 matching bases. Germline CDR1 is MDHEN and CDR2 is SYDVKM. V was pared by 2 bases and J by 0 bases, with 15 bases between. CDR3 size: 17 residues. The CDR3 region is CASSLTSSGTSTDTQYF. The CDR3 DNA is TGTGCCAGCAGTTTAACCAGTTCCGGGACTAGCACAGATACGCAGTATTTT.

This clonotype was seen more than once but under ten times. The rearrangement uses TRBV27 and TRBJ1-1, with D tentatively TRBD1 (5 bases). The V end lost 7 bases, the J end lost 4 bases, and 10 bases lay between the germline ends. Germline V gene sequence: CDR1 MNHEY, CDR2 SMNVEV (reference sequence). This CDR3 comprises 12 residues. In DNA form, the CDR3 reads TGTGCCAGCAAGGGCGGGGGCACTGAAGCTTTCTTT. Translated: CASKGGGTEAFF.

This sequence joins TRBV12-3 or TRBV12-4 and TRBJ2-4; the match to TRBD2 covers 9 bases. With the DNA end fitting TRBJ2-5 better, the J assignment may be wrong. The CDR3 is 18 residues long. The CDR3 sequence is CASSPGTLRTSEWETQYF. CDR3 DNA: TGTGCCAGCAGTCCAGGGACTCTTAGGACTAGCGAGTGGGAGACCCAGTACTTC.

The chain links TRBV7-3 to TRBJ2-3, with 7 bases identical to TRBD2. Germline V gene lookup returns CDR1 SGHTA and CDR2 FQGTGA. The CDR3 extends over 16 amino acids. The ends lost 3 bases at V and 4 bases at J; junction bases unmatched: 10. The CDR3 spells CASSLAVGRKSDTQYF. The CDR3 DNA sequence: TGTGCCAGCAGCTTGGCGGTCGGGAGGAAATCAGATACGCAGTATTTT.